These 30 T cell receptor beta chains share one sample of origin, sequenced in a study of shared clonotypes between healthy human individuals. Using immunoSEQ multiplex PCR, the repertoire was profiled, and TCRdb retains in-frame clones only, with some absent. This sample carries hundreds of thousands of clones, 77% of them seen once, and the ten largest clones take 12%. The specimen sequenced was PBMCs. Receptors were obtained from a woman between 40 and 50 years old in good health. Some clones in this sample may be carry-over from other donors' samples.

V and J are TRBV6-1 and TRBJ2-5; 9 bases line up with TRBD2. TRBJ2-7 explains the end of the DNA better; the J call may be wrong. The germline V gene encodes CDR1 MNHNS and CDR2 SASEGT. The CDR3 consists of 15 residues. CDR3 sequence (DNA): TGTGCCAGCAGTGAAGGGCTAGCGGGGACCTACGAGCAGTACTTC. This gives the protein CASSEGLAGTYEQYF.

This clone has just one count. This could be a read error, since a much larger clone is one nucleotide away. Other nucleotide sequences from this sample produce the same CDR3. The chain links TRBV7-3 to TRBJ1-1, with D unclear. CDR3 length: 12 amino acids. The ends were cut back, 4 bases at V and 2 bases at J, with 5 bases in the middle. Germline-derived CDR1 and CDR2 are SGHTA and FQGTGA. In DNA form, the CDR3 reads TGTGCCAGCAGCTCCCCAAACACTGAAGCTTTCTTT. This encodes CASSSPNTEAFF.

The chain employs TRBV2 and TRBJ1-4; 8 nucleotides agree with TRBD1. Germline V gene sequence: CDR1 SNHLY, CDR2 FYNNEI. The CDR3 runs 15 residues. V dropped 6 bases and J dropped 0; count of bases not matched to a gene: 3. CDR3 DNA: TGTGCCAGCAGGTCGGGACAGGCAACTAATGAAAAACTGTTTTTT. It specifies CASRSGQATNEKLFF.

A remark on this clone: Since a far larger clone is one base different, this is likely a read error. V is TRBV28 and J is TRBJ2-7; 7 bases are shared with TRBD2. The CDR3 is 15 amino acids. Germline V gene lookup returns CDR1 MDHEN and CDR2 SYDVKM. The CDR3 spells CASSGLGWVSYGQYF. The CDR3 bases are TGTGCCAGCAGCGGACTAGGATGGGTTTCCTACGGGCAGTACTTC.

This clone showed up just once. The chain couples TRBV9 to TRBJ2-7, with 14 bases lining up with TRBD2. Germline V CDR1 and CDR2: SGDLS, YYNGEE. The CDR3 is 18 amino acids. Unmatched junction bases numbered 16, after V lost 4 bases and J lost 7 bases. The CDR3 region is CASSRTSGRFRPLEEQYF. CDR3 bases: TGTGCCAGCAGCCGGACTAGCGGGAGGTTTAGACCTCTTGAGGAGCAGTACTTC.

The chain has TRBV11-2 and TRBJ2-2; 8 nucleotides match TRBD2. V lost 5 bases to trimming and J lost 7 bases; unmatched junction nucleotides: 3. The germline gives CDR1 SGHAT, CDR2 FQNNGV. The CDR3 loop spans 13 amino acids. The CDR3 is CASSPGGGGELFF. The CDR3 nucleotides are TGTGCCAGCAGCCCCGGGGGGGGCGGGGAGCTGTTTTTT.

Only one count was recorded for this clone. The rearrangement joins TRBV6-5 to TRBJ1-4; unclear D gene. Trimming took 2 bases from V and 8 from J, leaving 15 bases between them. CDR3 length equals 15 residues. Germline CDR1 MNHEY, CDR2 SVGAGI. CDR3 bases: TGTGCCAGCAGTTACGCGGGAGGGAGCGGGGAAAAACTGTTTTTT. Amino acids: CASSYAGGSGEKLFF.

The chain recombines TRBV9 with TRBJ2-7; D could derive from TRBD1 or TRBD2 (5 bases each). Trimming took 0 bases from V and 3 from J, leaving 13 bases between them. CDR1 and CDR2 from the germline V gene are SGDLS and YYNGEE. The CDR3 spans 15 residues. The DNA for the CDR3 is TGTGCCAGCAGCGTAGGAGGGGTAGGGGTCTACGAGCAGTACTTC. This gives the protein CASSVGGVGVYEQYF.

This chain uses TRBV30 with TRBJ2-1; 9 bases are shared with TRBD2. The CDR3 is 14 residues long. The V gene end was trimmed by 4 bases and the J gene end by 0 bases; junction bases not matched to a gene: 1. Per the germline V gene, CDR1 is GTSNPN and CDR2 is SVGIG (reference sequence). In nucleotides, the CDR3 is TGTGCCTGGATTAGCGGGAGCTCCTACAATGAGCAGTTCTTC. It codes for CAWISGSSYNEQFF.

In this sample, this clone turned up once. The CDR3: CASSQDQPSTDTQYF. The CDR3 region has the DNA TGCGCCAGCAGCCAAGACCAACCTAGCACAGATACGCAGTATTTT. The rearrangement uses TRBV5-1 and TRBJ2-3; no reliable D call. CDR3 length: 15 residues. Germline V gene lookup returns CDR1 SGHRS and CDR2 YFSETQ. Trimming removed 4 bases at V and 0 bases at J, with 12 bases between.

The V call is TRBV28, the J call TRBJ1-2; D gene unclear. Between the trimmed V and J ends, which lost 5 bases and 2 bases, there was a span of 12 bases. The CDR3 extends over 14 amino acids. CDR1 is MDHEN and CDR2 is SYDVKM in the germline V gene. The CDR3 sequence: CASSPRFENYGYTF. CDR3 DNA: TGTGCCAGCAGTCCCCGATTCGAGAACTATGGCTACACCTTC.

The V call is TRBV5-4, the J call TRBJ2-1, with D hard to call. The CDR3 has 13 amino acids. V lost 0 bases, J lost 7 bases, and 8 bases lay in between. CDR1 and CDR2 from the germline V gene are SGHNT and YYREEE (reference sequence). For the CDR3, the DNA is TGTGCCAGCAGCTTGGGGACGTCTAATGAGCAGTTCTTC. This codes for CASSLGTSNEQFF. The full variable domain, completed using reference TRBV5-4 and TRBJ2-1, is ETGVTQSPTHLIKTRGQQVTLRCSSQSGHNTVSWYQQALGQGPQFIFQYYREEENGRGNFPPRFSGLQFPNYSSELNVNALELDDSALYLCASSLGTSNEQFFGPGTRLTVL.

In its sample, this clone was seen once. Other DNA sequences in the same sample also yield this CDR3. The rearrangement joins TRBV2 to TRBJ1-5; 10 bases agree with TRBD1. There are 15 residues in the CDR3. V lost 5 bases to trimming and J lost 2 bases; unmatched junction nucleotides: 3. Per the germline V gene, CDR1 is SNHLY and CDR2 is FYNNEI. CDR3 loop: CASSRDRGGNQPQHF. The CDR3 coding sequence is TGTGCCAGCAGTCGGGACAGGGGCGGCAATCAGCCCCAGCATTTT.

The V and J genes are TRBV27 and TRBJ1-2, with TRBD1 matching over 7 bases. Germline trimming cut 10 bases from V and 8 bases from J; bases unmatched to any gene: 16. Germline V gene sequence: CDR1 MNHEY, CDR2 SMNVEV (reference sequence). This CDR3 contains 14 residues. The CDR3 spells CATSQGGTVFGYTF. In nucleotides, the CDR3 is TGTGCCACTAGCCAGGGCGGGACAGTCTTCGGCTACACCTTC.

The gene calls are TRBV10-1 and TRBJ2-6; the D gene could be TRBD1 or TRBD2 (5 bases each). Germline V gives CDR1 WNHNN, CDR2 SYGVQD (reference sequence). This CDR3 spans 16 amino acids. Trimming cost V 0 bases and J 0 bases, with 6 bases left between them. The CDR3 DNA reads TGCGCCAGCAGTGAGTCGAGGGGCTCTGGGGCCAACGTCCTGACTTTC. Protein sequence: CASSESRGSGANVLTF.

This clone was detected only a few times. A far more abundant clone sits one base away, making this likely a read error. Distinct nucleotide sequences in the sample also encode this CDR3. This chain joins TRBV27 and TRBJ2-1; TRBD2 matches at 13 bases. V was clipped by 11 bases and J by 14 bases; unmatched bases: 12. CDR3 length: 13 residues. The germline gives CDR1 MNHEY, CDR2 SMNVEV (reference sequence). The DNA for the CDR3 is TGTGCCGGCGGCGAACTAGCGGGAGGGAAGGAGTTCTTC. It codes for CAGGELAGGKEFF.

V gene TRBV5-1 combines with J gene TRBJ2-5; D perhaps matches TRBD2 (6 bases). The V end was cut by 2 bases, the J end by 2 bases, with 10 bases between. The CDR3 extends over 14 amino acids. Germline lookup yields CDR1 SGHRS and CDR2 YFSETQ. The CDR3 DNA is TGCGCCAGCAGCTTTTTGGGAGGACAAGAGACCCAGTACTTC. This translates into CASSFLGGQETQYF.

The genes are TRBV18 and TRBJ2-1; D is possibly TRBD1 (6 bases). This CDR3 has 13 amino acids. Trimming removed 5 bases from V and 10 bases from J, with 15 bases in between. Germline V CDR1 and CDR2: KGHSH, LQKENI. The CDR3 protein is CASSSSGQTEQFF. Here the CDR3 DNA reads TGTGCCAGCTCATCCTCCGGACAGACGGAGCAGTTCTTC.

With regard to this clone: Since a much larger clone is just one base distant, this may be a read error. This sequence joins TRBV7-8 and TRBJ1-1; 8 positions agree with TRBD1. The CDR3 contains 16 residues. CDR1 and CDR2 (germline): SGHVS, FQNEAQ. CDR3 loop: CASSLGAGQGRTEALF. The CDR3 DNA reads TGTGCCAGCAGCTTAGGGGCCGGACAGGGAAGAACTGAAGCTCTCTTT.

This CDR3 reads CASSRVTGGTDTQYF. The CDR3 region has the DNA TGTGCCAGCAGCCGAGTGACAGGGGGCACAGATACGCAGTATTTT. J is TRBJ2-3 and V is TRBV5-6; 8 bases line up with TRBD1. The length of the CDR3 is 15 residues. CDR1 is SGHDT and CDR2 is YYEEEE in the germline V gene. V lost 4 bases to trimming and J lost 1 base; unmatched junction nucleotides: 5.

This clone was counted a few times. The rearrangement uses TRBV18 and TRBJ1-2; D may be TRBD1 (5 bases). Per the germline V gene, CDR1 is KGHSH and CDR2 is LQKENI. This CDR3 comprises 17 residues. V lost 3 bases and J 5 bases, leaving 22 bases between the germline ends. CDR3 in amino acids: CASSPYYDREEVYGYTF. In DNA, the CDR3 is TGTGCCAGCTCACCTTATTACGACAGAGAGGAAGTATATGGCTACACCTTC. The whole variable domain, filled in from reference TRBV18 and TRBJ1-2, reads NAGVMQNPRHLVRRRGQEARLRCSPMKGHSHVYWYRQLPEEGLKFMVYLQKENIIDESGMPKERFSAEFPKEGPSILRIQQVVRGDSAAYFCASSPYYDREEVYGYTFGSGTRLTVV.

The chain carries TRBV5-5 and TRBJ2-5, with D perhaps TRBD2 (5 bases). Per the germline V gene, CDR1 is SGHKS and CDR2 is YYEKEE (reference sequence). The CDR3 is 15 residues long. V dropped 4 bases and J dropped 0 bases, with 13 bases sitting between them. The CDR3 region is CASSRIVANQETQYF. DNA for the CDR3: TGTGCCAGCAGCCGGATCGTAGCGAACCAAGAGACCCAGTACTTC.

This chain links TRBV6-1 with TRBJ2-2; D unclear. This CDR3 region has 14 residues. CDR1 MNHNS and CDR2 SASEGT come from the germline V gene. Trimming stripped 10 bases from V and 0 bases from J, with 12 bases between. The chain's CDR3 is CATDLRPNTGELFF. The CDR3 coding sequence is TGTGCCACCGACCTACGCCCGAACACCGGGGAGCTGTTTTTT.

A note on this clone: A read error likely explains this, since a far larger clone differs by one base. The chain is built from TRBV9 and TRBJ1-3, with no clear D. Germline CDR1 reads SGDLS; CDR2 reads YYNGEE. The CDR3 contains 14 residues. The CDR3 bases are TGTGCCAGCAGCCTCACTTTTGCTGGAAACGCCATATATTTT. Its protein product is CASSLTFAGNAIYF. Drawing the rest from reference TRBV9 and TRBJ1-3, the complete variable domain is DSGVTQTPKHLITATGQRVTLRCSPRSGDLSVYWYQQSLDQGLQFLIQYYNGEERAKGNILERFSAQQFPDLHSELNLSSLELGDSALYFCASSLTFAGNAIYFGEGSWLTVV.

V and J are TRBV6-1 and TRBJ2-2; D is undetermined. The ends were cut back, 7 bases at V and 4 bases at J, with 7 bases in the middle. CDR1 MNHNS and CDR2 SASEGT come from the germline V gene. This CDR3 region has 12 residues. The CDR3 is CASTLRTGELFF. The CDR3 bases are TGTGCCAGCACCCTTCGCACCGGGGAGCTGTTTTTT.

This chain joins TRBV18 and TRBJ2-3; D remains ambiguous. Germline lookup yields CDR1 KGHSH and CDR2 LQKENI. The V and J ends lost 0 bases and 5 bases respectively, with 6 bases between them. The CDR3 covers 13 residues. CDR3: CASSPPMRDTQYF. The CDR3 nucleotides read TGTGCCAGCTCACCACCTATGCGAGATACGCAGTATTTT. The variable domain in full, with the rest retrieved from reference TRBV18 and TRBJ2-3, is NAGVMQNPRHLVRRRGQEARLRCSPMKGHSHVYWYRQLPEEGLKFMVYLQKENIIDESGMPKERFSAEFPKEGPSILRIQQVVRGDSAAYFCASSPPMRDTQYFGPGTRLTVL.

The count of this clone is one. The genes are TRBV18 and TRBJ1-5, with D uncertain. Germline V CDR1 and CDR2: KGHSH, LQKENI. The CDR3 runs 16 residues. V gave up 3 bases and J gave up 8 bases, with 20 bases separating them. CDR3 loop: CASSPYGGYPREPQHF. CDR3 coding DNA: TGTGCCAGCTCACCGTACGGTGGGTACCCAAGGGAGCCCCAGCATTTT.

The chain uses TRBV27 and TRBJ2-7; 11 bases are shared with TRBD2. The CDR3 runs 16 residues. V lost 6 bases, J lost 4 bases, and 11 bases stayed unmatched. From germline, CDR1 is MNHEY and CDR2 SMNVEV (reference sequence). The CDR3 sequence is CASRGLAGPRDYEQYF. CDR3 in DNA: TGTGCCAGCAGAGGACTAGCGGGTCCCCGGGATTACGAGCAGTACTTC.

The chain couples TRBV5-1 to TRBJ2-3, with TRBD2 identical over 8 bases. V shed 5 bases, J shed 2 bases, and the junction held 7 bases outside the gene matches. CDR1 is SGHRS and CDR2 is YFSETQ in the germline V gene. The CDR3 consists of 15 residues. The CDR3 bases are TGCGCCAGCAGGCAAACTAGCGGCTTCACAGATACGCAGTATTTT. It yields the protein CASRQTSGFTDTQYF.

The rearrangement links TRBV5-1 to TRBJ2-2, with D possibly matching TRBD2 (6 bases). The CDR3 consists of 14 residues. Germline CDR1 is SGHRS and CDR2 is YFSETQ. Trimming cost V 5 bases and J 0 bases, with 8 bases left between them. CDR3 in amino acids: CASRSGSNTGELFF. CDR3 in DNA: TGCGCCAGCAGAAGCGGGTCGAACACCGGGGAGCTGTTTTTT.